The sequence of this TCR beta chain was determined in a study of T cell repertoires in cytomegalovirus infection. Overall study results and limits: HLA-C-restricted CMV-specific TCR beta clonotypes prevailed in the ex vivo response.

This clonotype was seen only a few times. The antigen is undetermined. TCRdb reanalysed the reads using MiXCR and keeps one entry per CDR3 protein. The sample records a few hundred thousand distinct CDR3 sequences, around 15% being singletons. V gave up 6 bases and J gave up 5 bases, with 19 bases separating them. The germline CDR1 and CDR2 sequences are MNHNY and SVGAGI (reference sequence). This CDR3 has 15 residues. Sequenced material: CD8+ T cells from PBMCs. This TCR was recovered from a human donor in good health (CMV status not recorded). Some clones in this sample may be carry-over from other donors' samples. The gene calls are TRBV6-6 and TRBJ1-1; tentatively, D is TRBD1 (5 bases). CDR3 sequence reads: CASRRRDSDWTEAFF. Written as DNA, the CDR3 is TGTGCCAGCAGACGTCGGGACTCGGATTGGACTGAAGCTTTCTTT.